This TCR beta chain derives from a study of Graves' ophthalmopathy and Graves' hyperthyroidism. Transcripts of RNA were the source for amplifying TCR beta CDR3 regions. Amplification began with first-round RT-PCR using HTBI primers, then second-round multiplex PCR was performed. A single record per CDR3 protein comes from TCRdb applying MiXCR to the multiplex PCR reads. Of about 210,000 distinct CDR3 sequences in the sample, approximately 28% were seen once. This clonotype was recorded at least ten times. Trimming removed 0 bases from V and 3 bases from J, with 3 bases in between. The germline V gene has CDR1 LNHNV and CDR2 YYDKDF (reference sequence). This CDR3 has 12 amino acids.

Sequences were obtained from peripheral blood. This clonotype was sampled from a man aged 50-60 years with Graves' ophthalmopathy. V and J are TRBV15 and TRBJ2-7; D gene unclear. Here the CDR3 DNA reads TGTGCCACCAGCAGAGATTTCTACGAGCAGTACTTC. Protein: CATSRDFYEQYF.